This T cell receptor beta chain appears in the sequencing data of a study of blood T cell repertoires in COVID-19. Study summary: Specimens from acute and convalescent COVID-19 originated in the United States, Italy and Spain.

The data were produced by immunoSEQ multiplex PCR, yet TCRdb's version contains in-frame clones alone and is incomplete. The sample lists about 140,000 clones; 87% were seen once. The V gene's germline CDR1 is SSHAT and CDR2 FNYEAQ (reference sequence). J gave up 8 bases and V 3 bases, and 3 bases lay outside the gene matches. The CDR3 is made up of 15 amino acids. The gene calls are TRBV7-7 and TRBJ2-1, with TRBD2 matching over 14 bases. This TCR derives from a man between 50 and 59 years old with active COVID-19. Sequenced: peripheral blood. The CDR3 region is CASSLGLAGVDEQFF. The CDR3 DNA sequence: TGTGCCAGCAGCTTGGGACTAGCGGGGGTCGATGAGCAGTTCTTC.